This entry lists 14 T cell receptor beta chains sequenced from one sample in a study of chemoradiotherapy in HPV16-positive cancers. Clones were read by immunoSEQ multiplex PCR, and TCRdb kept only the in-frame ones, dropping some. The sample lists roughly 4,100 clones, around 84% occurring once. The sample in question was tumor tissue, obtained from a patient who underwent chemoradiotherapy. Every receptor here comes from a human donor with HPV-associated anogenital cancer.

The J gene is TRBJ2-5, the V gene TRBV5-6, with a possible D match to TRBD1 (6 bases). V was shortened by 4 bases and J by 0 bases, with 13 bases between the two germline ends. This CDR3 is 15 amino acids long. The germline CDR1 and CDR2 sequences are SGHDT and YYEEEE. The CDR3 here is CASSALTGNQETQYF. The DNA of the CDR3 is TGTGCCAGCAGCGCGCTTACAGGGAACCAAGAGACCCAGTACTTC.

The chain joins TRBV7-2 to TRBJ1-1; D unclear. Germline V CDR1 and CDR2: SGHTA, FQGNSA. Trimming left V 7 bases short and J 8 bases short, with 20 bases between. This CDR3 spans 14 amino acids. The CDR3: CASTRSYGPSEAFF. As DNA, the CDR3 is TGTGCCAGCACAAGGAGTTATGGGCCGTCAGAAGCTTTCTTT.

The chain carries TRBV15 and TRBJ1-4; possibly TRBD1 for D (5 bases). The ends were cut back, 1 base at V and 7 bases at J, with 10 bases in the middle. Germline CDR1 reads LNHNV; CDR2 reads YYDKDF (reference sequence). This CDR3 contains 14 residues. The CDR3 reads CATSRVRGVEKLFF. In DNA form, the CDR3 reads TGTGCCACCAGCAGAGTTCGGGGCGTTGAAAAACTGTTTTTT.

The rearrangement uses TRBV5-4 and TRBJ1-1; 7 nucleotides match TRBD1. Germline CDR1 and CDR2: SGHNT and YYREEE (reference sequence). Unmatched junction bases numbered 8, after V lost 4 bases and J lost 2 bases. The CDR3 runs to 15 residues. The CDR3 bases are TGTGCCAGCAGCATTGACAGGGCATTCAACACTGAAGCTTTCTTT. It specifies CASSIDRAFNTEAFF.

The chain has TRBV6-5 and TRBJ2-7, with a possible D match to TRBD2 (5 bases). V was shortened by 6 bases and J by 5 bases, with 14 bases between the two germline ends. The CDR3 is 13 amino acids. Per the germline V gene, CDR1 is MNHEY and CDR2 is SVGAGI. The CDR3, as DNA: TGTGCCAGCAGCGAGGGCCCGTTCAACGAGCAGTACTTC. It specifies CASSEGPFNEQYF.

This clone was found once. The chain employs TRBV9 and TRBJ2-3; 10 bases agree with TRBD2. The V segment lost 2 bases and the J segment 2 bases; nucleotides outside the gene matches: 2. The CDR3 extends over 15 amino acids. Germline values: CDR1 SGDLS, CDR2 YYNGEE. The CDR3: CASSVGLAATDTQYF. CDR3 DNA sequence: TGTGCCAGCAGCGTCGGACTAGCGGCCACAGATACGCAGTATTTT.

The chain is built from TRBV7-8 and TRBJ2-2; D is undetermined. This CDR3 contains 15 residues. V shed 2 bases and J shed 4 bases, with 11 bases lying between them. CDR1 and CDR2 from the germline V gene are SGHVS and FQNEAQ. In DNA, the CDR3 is TGTGCCAGCAGCTTATTTCAGGCGAGCACCGGGGAGCTGTTTTTT. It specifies CASSLFQASTGELFF. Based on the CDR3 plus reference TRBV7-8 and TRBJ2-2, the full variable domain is GAGVSQSPRYKVAKRGQDVALRCDPISGHVSLFWYQQALGQGPEFLTYFQNEAQLDKSGLPSDRFFAERPEGSVSTLKIQRTQQEDSAVYLCASSLFQASTGELFFGEGSRLTVL.

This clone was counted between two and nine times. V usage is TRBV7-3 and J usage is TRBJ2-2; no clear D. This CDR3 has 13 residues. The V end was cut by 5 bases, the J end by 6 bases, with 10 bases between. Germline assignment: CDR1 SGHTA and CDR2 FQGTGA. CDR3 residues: CASSVNEAGELFF. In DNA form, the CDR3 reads TGTGCCAGCAGCGTAAACGAAGCCGGGGAGCTGTTTTTT.

The CDR3 region is CASSEWRERYEQYF. The CDR3 coding sequence is TGTGCCAGCAGTGAATGGCGGGAGAGGTACGAGCAGTACTTC. This chain links TRBV6-1 with TRBJ2-7; 7 nucleotides match TRBD2. This CDR3 has 14 residues. Trimming took 2 bases from V and 4 from J; bases not matched to a gene: 5. Germline V gene sequence: CDR1 MNHNS, CDR2 SASEGT.

The CDR3 reads CASSDAIGGGVYNEQFF. Here the CDR3 DNA reads TGTGCCAGCAGTGACGCGATAGGTGGAGGGGTTTACAATGAGCAGTTCTTC. This sequence joins TRBV2 and TRBJ2-1; D is perhaps TRBD2 (6 bases). The V and J ends lost 3 bases and 4 bases respectively, with 19 bases between them. There are 17 residues in the CDR3. The V gene's germline CDR1 is SNHLY and CDR2 FYNNEI.

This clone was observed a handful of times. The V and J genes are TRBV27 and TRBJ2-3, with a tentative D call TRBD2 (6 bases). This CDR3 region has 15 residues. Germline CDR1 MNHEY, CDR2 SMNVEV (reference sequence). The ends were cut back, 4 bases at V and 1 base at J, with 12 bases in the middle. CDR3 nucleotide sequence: TGTGCCAGCAGTTGGAGGGTATCCGGCACAGATACGCAGTATTTT. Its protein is CASSWRVSGTDTQYF.

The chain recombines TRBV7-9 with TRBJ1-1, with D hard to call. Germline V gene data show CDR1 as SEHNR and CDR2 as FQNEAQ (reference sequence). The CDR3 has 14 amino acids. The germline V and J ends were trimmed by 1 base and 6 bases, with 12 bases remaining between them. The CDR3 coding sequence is TGTGCCAGCAGCTTAGAACAGTACAACGCTGAAGCTTTCTTT. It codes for CASSLEQYNAEAFF.

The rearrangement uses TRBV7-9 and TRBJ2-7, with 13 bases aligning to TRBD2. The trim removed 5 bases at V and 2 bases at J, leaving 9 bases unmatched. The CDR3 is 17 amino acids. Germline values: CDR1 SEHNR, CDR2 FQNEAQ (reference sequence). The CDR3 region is CASSTGLAGVGPYEQYF. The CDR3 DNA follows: TGTGCCAGCAGCACCGGACTAGCGGGAGTTGGGCCCTACGAGCAGTACTTC.

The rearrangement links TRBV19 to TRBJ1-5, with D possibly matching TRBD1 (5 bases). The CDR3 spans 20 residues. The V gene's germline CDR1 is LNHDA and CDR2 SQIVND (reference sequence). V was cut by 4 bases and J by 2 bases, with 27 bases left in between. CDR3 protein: CASSTNPGRRVKWGNQPQHF. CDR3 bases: TGTGCCAGTAGTACCAACCCAGGGAGGAGAGTTAAGTGGGGCAATCAGCCCCAGCATTTT.